The entry below describes one T cell receptor beta chain. As yet, its antigen is unknown. These data come from a study of T cells expressing NK-cell markers. Turning to the study itself: Sorted CD3+CD56+NKG2C+, CD3+CD56+NKG2C- and CD3+CD56-NKG2C+ T cells provided the TCR beta repertoires. Study-wide results and caveats: In a group of about 6 donors, dominant NKG2C+ clonotypes represented about 1.0-8% of CD8+ T cells.

The CDR3 contains 16 residues. Germline loops: CDR1 MNHEY, CDR2 SVGEGT. TCR beta libraries carry UMIs added by 5'RACE template switching. TCRdb reanalyzed the 5' RACE reads and collapses them to one entry per CDR3 protein, without DNA. The table for this sample gives 500,000 to 700,000 distinct CDR3 sequences. The V and J genes are TRBV6-2 or TRBV6-3 and TRBJ2-1. The sequenced sample consisted of blood T cells: a sorted CD56 or NKG2C T cell subset, CD4+ or CD8+ T cells, or bulk PBMC T cells (not recorded which). The clonotype originates from a man aged 18 to 30 in good health. The CDR3 sequence: CASSYSTVGPYNEQFF.